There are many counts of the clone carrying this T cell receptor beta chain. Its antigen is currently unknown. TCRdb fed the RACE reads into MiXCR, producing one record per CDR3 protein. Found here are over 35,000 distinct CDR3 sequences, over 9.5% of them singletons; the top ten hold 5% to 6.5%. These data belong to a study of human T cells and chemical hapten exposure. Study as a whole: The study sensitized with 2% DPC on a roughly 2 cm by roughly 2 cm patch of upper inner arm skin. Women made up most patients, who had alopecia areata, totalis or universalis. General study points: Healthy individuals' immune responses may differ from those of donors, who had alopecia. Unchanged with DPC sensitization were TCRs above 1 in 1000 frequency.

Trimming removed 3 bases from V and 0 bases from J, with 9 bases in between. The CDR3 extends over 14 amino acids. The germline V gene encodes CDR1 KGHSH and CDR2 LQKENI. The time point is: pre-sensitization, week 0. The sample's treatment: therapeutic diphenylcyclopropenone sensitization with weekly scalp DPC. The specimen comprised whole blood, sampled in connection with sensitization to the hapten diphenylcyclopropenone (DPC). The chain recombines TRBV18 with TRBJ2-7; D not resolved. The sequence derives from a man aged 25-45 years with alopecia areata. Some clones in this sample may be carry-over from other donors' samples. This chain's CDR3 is CASSPVPNSYEQYF. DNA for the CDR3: TGTGCCAGCTCACCTGTCCCAAACTCCTACGAGCAGTACTTC.